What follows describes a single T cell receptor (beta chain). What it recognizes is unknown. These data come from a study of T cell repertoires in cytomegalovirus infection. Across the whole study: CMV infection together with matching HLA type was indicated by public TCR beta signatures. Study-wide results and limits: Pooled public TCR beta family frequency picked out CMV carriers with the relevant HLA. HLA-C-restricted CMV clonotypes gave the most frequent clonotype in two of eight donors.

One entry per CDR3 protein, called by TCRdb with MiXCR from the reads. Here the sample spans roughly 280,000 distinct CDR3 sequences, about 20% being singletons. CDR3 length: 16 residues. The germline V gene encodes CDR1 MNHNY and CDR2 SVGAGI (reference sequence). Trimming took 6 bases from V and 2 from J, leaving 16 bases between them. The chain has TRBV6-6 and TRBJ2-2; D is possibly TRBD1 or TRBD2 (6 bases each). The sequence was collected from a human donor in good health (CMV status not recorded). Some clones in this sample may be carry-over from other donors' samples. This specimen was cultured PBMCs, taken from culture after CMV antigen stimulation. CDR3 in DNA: TGTGCCAGCAGCGTTAATCCGGGGGCAAACACCGGGGAGCTGTTTTTT. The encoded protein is CASSVNPGANTGELFF.